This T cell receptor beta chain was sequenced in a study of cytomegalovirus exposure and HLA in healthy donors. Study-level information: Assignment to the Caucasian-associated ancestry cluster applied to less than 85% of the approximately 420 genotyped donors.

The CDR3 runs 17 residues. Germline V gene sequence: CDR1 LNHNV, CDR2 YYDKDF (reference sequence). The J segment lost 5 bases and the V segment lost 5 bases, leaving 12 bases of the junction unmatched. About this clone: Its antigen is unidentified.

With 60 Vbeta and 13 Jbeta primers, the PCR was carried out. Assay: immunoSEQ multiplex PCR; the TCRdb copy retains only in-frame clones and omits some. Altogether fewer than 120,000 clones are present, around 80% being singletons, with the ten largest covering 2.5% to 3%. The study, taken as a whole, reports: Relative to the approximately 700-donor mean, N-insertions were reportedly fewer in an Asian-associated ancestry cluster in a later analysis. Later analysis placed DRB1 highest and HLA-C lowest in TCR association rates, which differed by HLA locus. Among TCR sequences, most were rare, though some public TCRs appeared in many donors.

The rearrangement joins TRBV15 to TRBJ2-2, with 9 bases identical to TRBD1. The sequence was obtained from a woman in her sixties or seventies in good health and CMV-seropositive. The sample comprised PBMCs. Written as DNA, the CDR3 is TGTGCCACCAGCCCTCCCCCGGGACAGGGAAGAACCGGGGAGCTGTTTTTT. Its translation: CATSPPPGQGRTGELFF.